This TCR beta chain is from a study of cytomegalovirus exposure and HLA in healthy donors. About the study: Counted in an early data release were 75 million to 85 million unique TCRs from HLA-typed donors. Study-wide results and caveats: For most TCR beta V segments, an earlier analysis put the productive rate at about 87% or about 30% of the time. Donor immune exposure was known only as CMV serostatus. It was reported that the classifier diagnosed cytomegalovirus status with high specificity and sensitivity in both the original and validation cohorts.

For this clone: As yet, its antigen is unknown.

Trimming took off 7 bases at V and 7 bases at J, with 8 bases between the two ends. CDR1 and CDR2 from the germline V gene are MNHNS and SASEGT. The CDR3 length is 12 residues. The PCR employed 60 Vbeta primers together with 13 Jbeta primers. The assay was immunoSEQ multiplex PCR, and TCRdb's table has in-frame clones only and misses some. Of about 78,000 clones detected, approximately 77% appear once; the ten largest clones hold 11%. What was sequenced was PBMCs. The V and J genes are TRBV6-1 and TRBJ1-6; no definite D call. The receptor was isolated from a woman aged 40 to 55 in good health and CMV-seropositive. CDR3 sequence: CASMTMNSPLHF. The CDR3 DNA sequence: TGTGCCAGCATGACAATGAATTCACCCCTCCACTTT.